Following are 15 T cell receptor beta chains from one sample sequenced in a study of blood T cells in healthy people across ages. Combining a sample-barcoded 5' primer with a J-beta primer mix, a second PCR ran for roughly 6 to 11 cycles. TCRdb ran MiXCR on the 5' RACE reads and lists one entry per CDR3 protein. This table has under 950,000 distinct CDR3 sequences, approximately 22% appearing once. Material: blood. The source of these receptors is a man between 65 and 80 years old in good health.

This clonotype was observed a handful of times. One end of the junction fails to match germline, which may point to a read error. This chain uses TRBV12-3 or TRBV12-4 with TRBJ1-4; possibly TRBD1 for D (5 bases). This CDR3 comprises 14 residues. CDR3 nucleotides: TGTGCCAGCAGGTCCGAGACAGTTAATGAAGAACTGTTTTTT. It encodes CASRSETVNEELFF.

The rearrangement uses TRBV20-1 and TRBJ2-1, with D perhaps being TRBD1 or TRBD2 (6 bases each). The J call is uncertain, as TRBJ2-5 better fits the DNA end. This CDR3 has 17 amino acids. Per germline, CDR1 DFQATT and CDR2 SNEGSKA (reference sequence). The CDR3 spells CSARVDIGGFIGETQYF. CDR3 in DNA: TGCAGTGCTAGAGTCGACATAGGGGGGTTCATTGGAGAGACCCAGTACTTC.

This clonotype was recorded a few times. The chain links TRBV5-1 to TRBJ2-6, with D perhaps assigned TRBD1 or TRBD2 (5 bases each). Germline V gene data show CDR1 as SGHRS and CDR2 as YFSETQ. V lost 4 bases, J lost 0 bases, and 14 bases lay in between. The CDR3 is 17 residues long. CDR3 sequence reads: CASSPPGAISGANVLTF. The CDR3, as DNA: TGCGCCAGCAGCCCTCCCGGGGCCATCTCTGGGGCCAACGTCCTGACTTTC.

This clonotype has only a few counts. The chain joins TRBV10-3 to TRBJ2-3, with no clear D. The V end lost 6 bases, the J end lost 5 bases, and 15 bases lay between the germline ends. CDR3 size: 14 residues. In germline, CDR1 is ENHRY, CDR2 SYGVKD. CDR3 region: CAISGPIVIDTQYF. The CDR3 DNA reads TGTGCCATCAGCGGTCCTATAGTGATAGATACGCAGTATTTT.

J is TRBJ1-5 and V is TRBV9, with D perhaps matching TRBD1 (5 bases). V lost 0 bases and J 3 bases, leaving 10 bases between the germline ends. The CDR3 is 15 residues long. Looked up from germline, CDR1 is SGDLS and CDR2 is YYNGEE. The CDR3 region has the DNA TGTGCCAGCAGCGTAGGGGGGATTGACAATCAGCCCCAGCATTTT. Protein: CASSVGGIDNQPQHF.

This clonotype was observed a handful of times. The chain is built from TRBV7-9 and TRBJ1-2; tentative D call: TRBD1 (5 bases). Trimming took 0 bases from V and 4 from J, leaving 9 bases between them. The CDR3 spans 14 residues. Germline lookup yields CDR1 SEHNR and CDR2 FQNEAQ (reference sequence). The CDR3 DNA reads TGTGCCAGCAGCTTAGCAGGGGATCCCTATGGCTACACCTTC. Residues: CASSLAGDPYGYTF.

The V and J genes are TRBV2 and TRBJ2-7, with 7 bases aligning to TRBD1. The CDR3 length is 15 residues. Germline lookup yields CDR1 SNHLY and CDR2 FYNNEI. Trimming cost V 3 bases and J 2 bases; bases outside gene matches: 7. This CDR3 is CASSDPGQNPYEQYF. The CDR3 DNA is TGTGCCAGCAGTGATCCGGGACAGAACCCCTACGAGCAGTACTTC. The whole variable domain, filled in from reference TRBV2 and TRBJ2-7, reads EPEVTQTPSHQVTQMGQEVILRCVPISNHLYFYWYRQILGQKVEFLVSFYNNEISEKSEIFDDQFSVERPDGSNFTLKIRSTKLEDSAMYFCASSDPGQNPYEQYFGPGTRLTVT.

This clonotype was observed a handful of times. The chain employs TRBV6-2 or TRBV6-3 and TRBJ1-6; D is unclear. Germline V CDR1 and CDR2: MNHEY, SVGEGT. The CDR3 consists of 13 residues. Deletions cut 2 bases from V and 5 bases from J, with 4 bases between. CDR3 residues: CASSYQDNSPLHF. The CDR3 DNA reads TGTGCCAGCAGTTACCAGGATAATTCACCCCTCCACTTT.

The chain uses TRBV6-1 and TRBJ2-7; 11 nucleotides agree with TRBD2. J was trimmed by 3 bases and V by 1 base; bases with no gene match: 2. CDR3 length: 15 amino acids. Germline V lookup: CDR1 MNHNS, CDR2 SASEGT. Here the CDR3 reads CASSEGLAGIYEQYF. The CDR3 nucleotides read TGTGCCAGCAGTGAAGGACTAGCGGGGATCTACGAGCAGTACTTC.

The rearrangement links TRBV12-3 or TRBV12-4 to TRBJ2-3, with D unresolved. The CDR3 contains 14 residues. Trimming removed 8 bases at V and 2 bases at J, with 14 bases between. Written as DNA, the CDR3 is TGTGCCAGCTCCAGCAGATATTTCACAGATACGCAGTATTTT. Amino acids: CASSSRYFTDTQYF.

This CDR3 is CATRGRTNTEAFF. CDR3 in DNA: TGTGCCACCAGGGGCCGGACGAACACTGAAGCTTTCTTT. This chain joins TRBV24-1 and TRBJ1-1; no clear D gene. Germline values: CDR1 KGHDR, CDR2 SFDVKD. The CDR3 sequence is 13 residues long. V dropped 7 bases and J dropped 1 base, with 9 bases sitting between them.

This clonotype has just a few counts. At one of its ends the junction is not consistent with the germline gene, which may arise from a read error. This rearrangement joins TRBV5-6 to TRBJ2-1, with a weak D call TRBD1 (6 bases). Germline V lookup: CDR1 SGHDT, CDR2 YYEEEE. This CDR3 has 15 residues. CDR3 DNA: TGTGCCAACAGCTTGTCACCTTCGAGGGGGAATGAGCAGTTCTTC. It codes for CANSLSPSRGNEQFF. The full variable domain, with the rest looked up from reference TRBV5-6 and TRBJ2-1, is DAGVTQSPTHLIKTRGQQVTLRCSPKSGHDTVSWYQQALGQGPQFIFQYYEEEERQRGNFPDRFSGHQFPNYSSELNVNALLLGDSALYLCANSLSPSRGNEQFFGPGTRLTVL.

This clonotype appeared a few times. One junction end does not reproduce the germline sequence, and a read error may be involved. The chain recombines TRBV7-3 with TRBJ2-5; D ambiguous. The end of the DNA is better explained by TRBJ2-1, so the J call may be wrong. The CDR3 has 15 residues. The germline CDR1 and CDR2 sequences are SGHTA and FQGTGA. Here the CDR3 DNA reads TGTGCCAGCAGCTTAACTCCATCGGAATACAACGAGCAGTTCTTC. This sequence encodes CASSLTPSEYNEQFF.

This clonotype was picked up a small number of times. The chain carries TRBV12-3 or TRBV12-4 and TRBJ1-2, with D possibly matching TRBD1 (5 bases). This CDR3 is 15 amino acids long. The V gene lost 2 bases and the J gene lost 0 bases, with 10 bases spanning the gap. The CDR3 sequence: CASSLRGDSNYGYTF. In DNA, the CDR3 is TGTGCCAGCAGTTTAAGAGGGGACTCTAACTATGGCTACACCTTC.

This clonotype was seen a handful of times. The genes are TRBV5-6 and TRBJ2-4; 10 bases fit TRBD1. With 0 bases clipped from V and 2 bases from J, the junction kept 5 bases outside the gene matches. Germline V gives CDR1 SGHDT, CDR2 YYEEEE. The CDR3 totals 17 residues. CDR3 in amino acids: CASSLVGQGRTKNIQYF. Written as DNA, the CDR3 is TGTGCCAGCAGCTTGGTGGGACAGGGGCGTACCAAAAACATTCAGTACTTC. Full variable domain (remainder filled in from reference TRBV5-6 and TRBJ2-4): DAGVTQSPTHLIKTRGQQVTLRCSPKSGHDTVSWYQQALGQGPQFIFQYYEEEERQRGNFPDRFSGHQFPNYSSELNVNALLLGDSALYLCASSLVGQGRTKNIQYFGAGTRLSVL.